This T cell receptor beta chain came from a study of blood T cell repertoires in COVID-19. Study summary: Researchers got acute and convalescent COVID-19 samples from the United States, Italy and Spain.

Only in-frame clones appear in the TCRdb table, and some are missing; sequencing was by immunoSEQ multiplex PCR. The data hold roughly 200,000 clones, with 75% to 90% observed a single time. Recruits, aged roughly 18 to 95 years, lived in 24 US areas. Participant-reported clinical history was the basis for cohort assignment. Exposed study participants had met a COVID-19 case within 2 weeks before entry. Per the germline V gene, CDR1 is MNHEY and CDR2 is SVGAGI. Trimming cost V 6 bases and J 10 bases; bases outside gene matches: 4. The CDR3 extends over 13 amino acids. The TCR sequence derives from a woman aged 25-40 years who had been exposed to COVID-19. Sequenced input: PBMCs or T cells enriched from blood (not recorded which). The chain employs TRBV6-5 and TRBJ1-6; 9 bases align to TRBD1. CDR3 in DNA: TGTGCCAGCAGGGACAGGGGAGGATCACCCCTCCACTTT. Residues: CASRDRGGSPLHF.